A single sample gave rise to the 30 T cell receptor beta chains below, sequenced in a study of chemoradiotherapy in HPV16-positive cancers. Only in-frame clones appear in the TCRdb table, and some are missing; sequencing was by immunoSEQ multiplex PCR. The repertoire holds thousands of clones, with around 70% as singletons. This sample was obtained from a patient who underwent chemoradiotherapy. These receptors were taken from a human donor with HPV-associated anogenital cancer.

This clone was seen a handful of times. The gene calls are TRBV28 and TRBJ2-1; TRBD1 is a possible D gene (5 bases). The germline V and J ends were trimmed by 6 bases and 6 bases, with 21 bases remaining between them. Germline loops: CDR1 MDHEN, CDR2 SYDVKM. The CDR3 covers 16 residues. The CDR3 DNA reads TGTGCCAGCAGCCTATTAAGGGGTTCCCGAGGCAATGAGCAGTTCTTC. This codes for CASSLLRGSRGNEQFF.

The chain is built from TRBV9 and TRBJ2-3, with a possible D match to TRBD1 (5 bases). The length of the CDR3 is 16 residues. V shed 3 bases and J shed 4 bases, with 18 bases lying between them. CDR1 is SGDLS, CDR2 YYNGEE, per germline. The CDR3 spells CASSALGAAHADTQYF. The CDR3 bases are TGTGCCAGCAGCGCCCTAGGGGCGGCACATGCAGATACGCAGTATTTT.

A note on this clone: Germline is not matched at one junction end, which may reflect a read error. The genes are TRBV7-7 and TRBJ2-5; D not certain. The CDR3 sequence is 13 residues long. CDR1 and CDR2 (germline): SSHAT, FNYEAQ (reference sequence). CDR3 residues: CASSLDGSETQYF. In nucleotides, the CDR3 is TGTGCTAGCAGCTTAGATGGCTCGGAGACCCAGTACTTC.

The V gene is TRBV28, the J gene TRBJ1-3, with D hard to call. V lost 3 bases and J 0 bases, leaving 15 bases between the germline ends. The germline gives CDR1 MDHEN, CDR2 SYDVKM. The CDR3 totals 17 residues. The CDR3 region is CASSFLSGLSSGNTIYF. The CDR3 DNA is TGTGCCAGCAGTTTTCTTTCAGGCCTAAGCTCTGGAAACACCATATATTTT.

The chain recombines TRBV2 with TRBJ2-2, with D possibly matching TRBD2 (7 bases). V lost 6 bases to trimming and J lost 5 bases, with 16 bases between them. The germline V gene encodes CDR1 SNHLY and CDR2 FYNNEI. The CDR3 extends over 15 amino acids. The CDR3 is CASRLLRGGTGELFF. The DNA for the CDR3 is TGTGCCAGCAGACTCCTTAGGGGGGGTACCGGGGAGCTGTTTTTT. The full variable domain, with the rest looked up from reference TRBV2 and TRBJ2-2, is EPEVTQTPSHQVTQMGQEVILRCVPISNHLYFYWYRQILGQKVEFLVSFYNNEISEKSEIFDDQFSVERPDGSNFTLKIRSTKLEDSAMYFCASRLLRGGTGELFFGEGSRLTVL.

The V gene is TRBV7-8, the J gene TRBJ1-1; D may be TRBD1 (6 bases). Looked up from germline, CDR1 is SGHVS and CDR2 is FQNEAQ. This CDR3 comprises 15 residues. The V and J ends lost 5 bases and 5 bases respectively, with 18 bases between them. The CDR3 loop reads CASSPRTGWETEAFF. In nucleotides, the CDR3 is TGTGCCAGCAGCCCCAGAACAGGGTGGGAAACTGAAGCTTTCTTT. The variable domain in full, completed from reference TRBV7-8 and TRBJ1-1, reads GAGVSQSPRYKVAKRGQDVALRCDPISGHVSLFWYQQALGQGPEFLTYFQNEAQLDKSGLPSDRFFAERPEGSVSTLKIQRTQQEDSAVYLCASSPRTGWETEAFFGQGTRLTVV.

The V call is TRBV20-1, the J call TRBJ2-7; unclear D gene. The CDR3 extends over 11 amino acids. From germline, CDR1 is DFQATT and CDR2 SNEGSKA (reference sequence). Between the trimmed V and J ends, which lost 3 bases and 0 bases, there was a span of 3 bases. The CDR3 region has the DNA TGCAGTGCTAGCGCCTCCTACGAGCAGTACTTC. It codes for CSASASYEQYF.

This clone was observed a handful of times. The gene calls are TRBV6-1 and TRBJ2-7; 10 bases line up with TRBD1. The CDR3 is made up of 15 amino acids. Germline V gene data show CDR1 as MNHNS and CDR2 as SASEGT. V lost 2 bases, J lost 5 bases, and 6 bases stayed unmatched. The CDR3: CASSEIETGGDEQYF. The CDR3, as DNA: TGTGCCAGCAGTGAAATTGAGACAGGGGGCGACGAGCAGTACTTC.

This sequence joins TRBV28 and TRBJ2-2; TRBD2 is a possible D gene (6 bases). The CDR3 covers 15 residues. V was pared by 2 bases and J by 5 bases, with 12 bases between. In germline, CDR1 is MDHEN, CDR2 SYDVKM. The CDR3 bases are TGTGCCAGCAGTTTACTGACTAGAGATACCGGGGAGCTGTTTTTT. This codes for CASSLLTRDTGELFF.

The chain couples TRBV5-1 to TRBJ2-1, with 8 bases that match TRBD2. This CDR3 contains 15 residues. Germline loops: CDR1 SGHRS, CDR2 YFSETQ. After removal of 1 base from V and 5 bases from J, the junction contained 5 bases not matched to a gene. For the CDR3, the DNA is TGCGCCAGCAGCTTGTCGGCGGGGGGACACAATGAGCAGTTCTTC. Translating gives CASSLSAGGHNEQFF.

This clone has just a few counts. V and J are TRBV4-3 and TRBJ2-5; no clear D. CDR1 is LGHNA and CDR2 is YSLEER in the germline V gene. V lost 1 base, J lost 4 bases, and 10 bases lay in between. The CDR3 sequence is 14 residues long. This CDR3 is CASSQGPFRETQYF. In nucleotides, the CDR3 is TGCGCCAGCAGCCAAGGTCCGTTTAGAGAGACCCAGTACTTC.

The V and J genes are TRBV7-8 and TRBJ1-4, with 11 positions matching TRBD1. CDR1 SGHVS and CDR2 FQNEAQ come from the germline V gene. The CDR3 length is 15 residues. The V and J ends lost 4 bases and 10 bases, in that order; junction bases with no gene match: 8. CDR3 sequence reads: CASSSTGTGGGKLFF. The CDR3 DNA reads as TGTGCCAGCAGCTCCACCGGGACAGGGGGTGGAAAACTGTTTTTT.

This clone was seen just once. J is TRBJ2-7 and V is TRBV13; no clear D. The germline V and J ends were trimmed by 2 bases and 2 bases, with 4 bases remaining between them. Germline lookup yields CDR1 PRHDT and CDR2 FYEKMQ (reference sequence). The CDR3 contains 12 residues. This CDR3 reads CASSLPAYEQYF. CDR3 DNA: TGTGCCAGCAGCTTACCTGCCTACGAGCAGTACTTC. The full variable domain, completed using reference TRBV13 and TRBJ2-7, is AAGVIQSPRHLIKEKRETATLKCYPIPRHDTVYWYQQGPGQDPQFLISFYEKMQSDKGSIPDRFSAQQFSDYHSELNMSSLELGDSALYFCASSLPAYEQYFGPGTRLTVT.

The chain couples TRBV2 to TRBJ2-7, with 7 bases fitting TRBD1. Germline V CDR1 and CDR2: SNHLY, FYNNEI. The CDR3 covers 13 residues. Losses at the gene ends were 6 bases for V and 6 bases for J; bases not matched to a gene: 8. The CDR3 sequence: CASRMTGMIEQYF. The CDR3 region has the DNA TGTGCCAGCAGGATGACAGGGATGATCGAGCAGTACTTC.

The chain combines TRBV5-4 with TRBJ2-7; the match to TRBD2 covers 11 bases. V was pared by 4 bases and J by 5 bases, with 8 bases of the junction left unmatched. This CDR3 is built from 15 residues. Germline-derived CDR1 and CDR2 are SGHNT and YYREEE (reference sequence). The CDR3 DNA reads TGTGCCAGCAGCCTAACTAGCGGGAGTCACGACGAGCAGTACTTC. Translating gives CASSLTSGSHDEQYF.

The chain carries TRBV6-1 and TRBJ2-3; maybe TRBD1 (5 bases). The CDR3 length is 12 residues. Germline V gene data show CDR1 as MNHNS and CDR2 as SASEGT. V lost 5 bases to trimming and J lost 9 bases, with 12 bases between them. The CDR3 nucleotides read TGTGCCAGCAGTACAGGTGGTTCGACGCAGTATTTT. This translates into CASSTGGSTQYF.

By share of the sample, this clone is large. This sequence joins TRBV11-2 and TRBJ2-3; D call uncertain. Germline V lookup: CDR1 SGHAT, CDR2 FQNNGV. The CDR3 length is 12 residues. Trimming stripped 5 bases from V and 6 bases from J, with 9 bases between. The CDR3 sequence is CASSRRLDTQYF. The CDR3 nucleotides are TGTGCCAGCAGCCGCCGCCTGGATACGCAGTATTTT.

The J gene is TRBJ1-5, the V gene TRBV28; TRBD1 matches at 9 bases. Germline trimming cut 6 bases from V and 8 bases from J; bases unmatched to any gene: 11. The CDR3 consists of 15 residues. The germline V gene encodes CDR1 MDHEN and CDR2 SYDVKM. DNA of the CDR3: TGTGCCAGCAGGGCGGACAGGGGTCAGGGGGAGCCCCAGCATTTT. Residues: CASRADRGQGEPQHF.

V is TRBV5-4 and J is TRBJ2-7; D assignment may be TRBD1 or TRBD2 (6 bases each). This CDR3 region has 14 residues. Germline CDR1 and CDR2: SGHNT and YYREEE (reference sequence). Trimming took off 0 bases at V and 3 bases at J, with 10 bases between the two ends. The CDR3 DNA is TGTGCCAGCAGCTTGGGAGGGGGGAGCTACGAGCAGTACTTC. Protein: CASSLGGGSYEQYF.

The CDR3 nucleotides are TGTGCCAGCAGCTTCCTCGGTAGGGGACTACACACAGATACGCAGTATTTT. Translating it yields CASSFLGRGLHTDTQYF. This rearrangement joins TRBV7-2 to TRBJ2-3, with TRBD2 identical over 7 bases. The V gene end was trimmed by 3 bases and the J gene end by 2 bases; junction bases not matched to a gene: 11. The V gene's germline CDR1 is SGHTA and CDR2 FQGNSA. The CDR3 is 17 residues long.

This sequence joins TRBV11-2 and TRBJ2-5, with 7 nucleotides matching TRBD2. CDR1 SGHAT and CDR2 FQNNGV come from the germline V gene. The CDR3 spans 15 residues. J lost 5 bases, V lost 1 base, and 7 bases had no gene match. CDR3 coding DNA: TGTGCCAGCAGCTTAGCTAGCGGTCCGGCGGAGACCCAGTACTTC. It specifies CASSLASGPAETQYF.

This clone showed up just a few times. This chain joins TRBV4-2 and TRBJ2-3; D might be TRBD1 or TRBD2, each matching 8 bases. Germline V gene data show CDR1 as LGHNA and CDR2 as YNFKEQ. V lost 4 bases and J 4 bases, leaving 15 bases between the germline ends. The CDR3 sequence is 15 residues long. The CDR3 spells CASSLIAGQADTQYF. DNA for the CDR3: TGTGCCAGCAGCCTGATAGCGGGACAGGCAGATACGCAGTATTTT.

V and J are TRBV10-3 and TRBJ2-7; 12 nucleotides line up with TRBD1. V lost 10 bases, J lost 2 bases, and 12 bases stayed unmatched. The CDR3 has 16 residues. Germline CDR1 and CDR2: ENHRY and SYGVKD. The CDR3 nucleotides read TGTGCCACTGCCCCCGGGACAGGGGGCCTTCCCTACGAGCAGTACTTC. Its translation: CATAPGTGGLPYEQYF.

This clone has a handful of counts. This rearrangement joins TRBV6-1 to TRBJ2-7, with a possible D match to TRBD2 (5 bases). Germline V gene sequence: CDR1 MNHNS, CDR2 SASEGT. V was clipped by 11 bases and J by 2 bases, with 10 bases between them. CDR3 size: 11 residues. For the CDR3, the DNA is TGTGCCTCCTGGACTCCCTACGAGCAGTACTTC. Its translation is CASWTPYEQYF.

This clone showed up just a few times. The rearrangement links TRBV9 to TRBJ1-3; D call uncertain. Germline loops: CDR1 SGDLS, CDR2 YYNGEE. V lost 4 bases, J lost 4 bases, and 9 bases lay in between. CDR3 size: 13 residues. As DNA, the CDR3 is TGTGCCAGCAGCCTTGAAGGAGGAAACACCATATATTTT. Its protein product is CASSLEGGNTIYF.

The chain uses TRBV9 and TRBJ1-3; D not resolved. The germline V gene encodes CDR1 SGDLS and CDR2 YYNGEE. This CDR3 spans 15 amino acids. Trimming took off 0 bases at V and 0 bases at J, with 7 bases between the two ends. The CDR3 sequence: CASSVDGSSGNTIYF. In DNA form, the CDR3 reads TGTGCCAGCAGCGTAGATGGGAGCTCTGGAAACACCATATATTTT.

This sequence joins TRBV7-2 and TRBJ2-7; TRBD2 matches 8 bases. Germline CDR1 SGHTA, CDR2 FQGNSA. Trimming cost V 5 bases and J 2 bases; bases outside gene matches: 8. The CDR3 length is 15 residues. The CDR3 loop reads CASSPPGLATYEQYF. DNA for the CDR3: TGTGCCAGCAGCCCCCCCGGACTAGCAACCTACGAGCAGTACTTC. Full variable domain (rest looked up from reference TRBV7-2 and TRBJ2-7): GAGVSQSPSNKVTEKGKDVELRCDPISGHTALYWYRQSLGQGLEFLIYFQGNSAPDKSGLPSDRFSAERTGGSVSTLTIQRTQQEDSAVYLCASSPPGLATYEQYFGPGTRLTVT.

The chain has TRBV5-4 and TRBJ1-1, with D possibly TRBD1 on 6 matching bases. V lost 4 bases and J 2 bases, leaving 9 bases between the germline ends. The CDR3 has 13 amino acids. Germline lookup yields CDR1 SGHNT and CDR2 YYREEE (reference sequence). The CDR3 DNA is TGTGCCAGCAGCCCACAGGGAAACACTGAAGCTTTCTTT. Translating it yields CASSPQGNTEAFF.

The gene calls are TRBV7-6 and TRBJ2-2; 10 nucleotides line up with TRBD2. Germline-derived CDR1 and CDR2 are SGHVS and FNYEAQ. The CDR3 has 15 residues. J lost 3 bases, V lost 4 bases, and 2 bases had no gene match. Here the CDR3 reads CASSSGLADTGELFF. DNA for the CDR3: TGTGCCAGCAGCTCCGGACTAGCGGACACCGGGGAGCTGTTTTTT.

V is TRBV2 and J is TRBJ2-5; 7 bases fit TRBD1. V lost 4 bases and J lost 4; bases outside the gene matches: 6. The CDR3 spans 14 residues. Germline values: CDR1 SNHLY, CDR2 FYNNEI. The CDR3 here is CASSGDRVGETQYF. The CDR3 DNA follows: TGTGCCAGCAGTGGCGACAGGGTGGGAGAGACCCAGTACTTC.